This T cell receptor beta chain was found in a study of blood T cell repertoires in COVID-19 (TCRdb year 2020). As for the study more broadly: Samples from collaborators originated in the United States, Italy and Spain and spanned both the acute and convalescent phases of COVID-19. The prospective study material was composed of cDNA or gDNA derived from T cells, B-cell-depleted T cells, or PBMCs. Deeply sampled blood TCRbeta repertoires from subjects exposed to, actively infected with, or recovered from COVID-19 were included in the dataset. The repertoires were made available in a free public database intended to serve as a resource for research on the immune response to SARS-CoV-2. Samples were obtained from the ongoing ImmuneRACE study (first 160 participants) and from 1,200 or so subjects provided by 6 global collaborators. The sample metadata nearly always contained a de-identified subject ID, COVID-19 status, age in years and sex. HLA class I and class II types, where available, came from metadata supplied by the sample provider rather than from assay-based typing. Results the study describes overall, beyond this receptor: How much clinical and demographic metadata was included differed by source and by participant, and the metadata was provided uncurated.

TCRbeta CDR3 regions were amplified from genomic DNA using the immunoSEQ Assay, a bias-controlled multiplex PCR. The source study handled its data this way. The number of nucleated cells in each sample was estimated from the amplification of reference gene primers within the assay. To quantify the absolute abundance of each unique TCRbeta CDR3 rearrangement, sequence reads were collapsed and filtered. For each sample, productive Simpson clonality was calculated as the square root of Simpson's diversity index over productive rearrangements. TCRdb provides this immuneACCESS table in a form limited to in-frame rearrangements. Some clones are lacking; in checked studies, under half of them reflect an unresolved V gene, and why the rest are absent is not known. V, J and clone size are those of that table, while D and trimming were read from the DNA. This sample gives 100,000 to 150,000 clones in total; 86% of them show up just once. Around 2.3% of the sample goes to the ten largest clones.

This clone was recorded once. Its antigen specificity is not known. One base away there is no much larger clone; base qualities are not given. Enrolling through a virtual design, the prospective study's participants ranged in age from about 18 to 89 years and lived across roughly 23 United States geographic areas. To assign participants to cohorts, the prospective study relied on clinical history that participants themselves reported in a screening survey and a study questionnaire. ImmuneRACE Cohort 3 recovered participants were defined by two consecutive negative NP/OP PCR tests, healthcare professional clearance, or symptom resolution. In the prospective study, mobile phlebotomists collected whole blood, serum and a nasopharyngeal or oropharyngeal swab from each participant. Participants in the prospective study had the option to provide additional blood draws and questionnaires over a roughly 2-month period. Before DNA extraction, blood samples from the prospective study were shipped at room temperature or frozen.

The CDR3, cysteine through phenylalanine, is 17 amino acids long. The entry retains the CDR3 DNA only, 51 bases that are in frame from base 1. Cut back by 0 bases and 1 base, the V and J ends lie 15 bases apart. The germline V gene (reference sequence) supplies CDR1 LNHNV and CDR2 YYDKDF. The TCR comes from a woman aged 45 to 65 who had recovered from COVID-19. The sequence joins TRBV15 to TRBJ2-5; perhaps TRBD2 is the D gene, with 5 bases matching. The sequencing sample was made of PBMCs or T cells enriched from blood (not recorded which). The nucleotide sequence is TGTGCCACCAGCAGAGATCCCCCCGGACTGCTCCAAGAGACCCAGTACTTC. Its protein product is CATSRDPPGLLQETQYF.